Each of the 20 T cell receptor beta chains below was sequenced from the same sample in a study of PD-L1 blockade in urothelial cancer. The data were produced by immunoSEQ multiplex PCR, yet TCRdb's version contains in-frame clones alone and is incomplete. Altogether roughly 87,000 clones are present, approximately 90% being singletons, with the ten largest covering more than 5.5%. The sequencing used PBMCs, collected around atezolizumab (anti-PD-L1) treatment. The receptors here all came from a woman in her 70s with urothelial cancer.

This chain links TRBV9 with TRBJ2-1, with D tentatively TRBD2 (7 bases). This CDR3 spans 16 amino acids. Germline CDR1 and CDR2: SGDLS and YYNGEE. Trimming cost V 3 bases and J 8 bases, with 21 bases left between them. The CDR3 bases are TGTGCCAGCAGCGCCCTCCCCGGGGGAGGGGGGGATGAGCAGTTCTTC. Amino acids: CASSALPGGGGDEQFF.

The V gene is TRBV28, the J gene TRBJ2-7; 9 nucleotides match TRBD1. V lost 4 bases to trimming and J lost 3 bases; unmatched junction nucleotides: 13. The germline gives CDR1 MDHEN, CDR2 SYDVKM. The CDR3 is made up of 17 amino acids. CDR3 DNA sequence: TGTGCCAGCAGTTCACCTCGGACAGGGGCCGTGGGCTACGAGCAGTACTTC. Its translation is CASSSPRTGAVGYEQYF.

V and J are TRBV10-3 and TRBJ2-7; 8 bases agree with TRBD1. The V and J ends lost 8 bases and 5 bases, in that order; junction bases with no gene match: 8. The CDR3 totals 13 residues. The germline V gene has CDR1 ENHRY and CDR2 SYGVKD. The CDR3: CAISPDRADEQYF. CDR3 sequence (DNA): TGTGCCATCTCGCCGGACAGGGCTGACGAGCAGTACTTC.

This chain uses TRBV5-6 with TRBJ2-1, with D possibly matching TRBD1 (5 bases). This CDR3 has 13 residues. V lost 1 base to trimming and J lost 6 bases, with 8 bases between them. Germline CDR1 is SGHDT and CDR2 is YYEEEE. The CDR3 spells CASSLRQGNEQFF. The CDR3 region has the DNA TGTGCCAGCAGCTTGCGGCAGGGCAATGAGCAGTTCTTC.

The chain couples TRBV11-2 to TRBJ2-5, with TRBD1 identical over 7 bases. The CDR3 contains 14 residues. Germline CDR1 is SGHAT and CDR2 is FQNNGV. V trimming: 3 bases; J trimming: 5 bases; junction bases outside the gene matches: 6. Here the CDR3 reads CASSLRQGPETQYF. DNA for the CDR3: TGTGCCAGCAGCTTGAGACAGGGTCCGGAGACCCAGTACTTC.

V usage is TRBV9 and J usage is TRBJ1-4; possible D gene TRBD1, 5 bases. V dropped 4 bases and J dropped 8 bases, with 15 bases sitting between them. The CDR3 length is 14 residues. The germline gives CDR1 SGDLS, CDR2 YYNGEE. CDR3: CASSPGEGWEKLFF. CDR3 DNA: TGTGCCAGCAGCCCCGGGGAGGGGTGGGAAAAACTGTTTTTT.

This chain uses TRBV7-9 with TRBJ2-1, with D perhaps matching TRBD2 (7 bases). V was trimmed by 5 bases and J by 2 bases, leaving 13 bases between them. The CDR3 runs 15 residues. Germline lookup yields CDR1 SEHNR and CDR2 FQNEAQ (reference sequence). The CDR3 bases are TGTGCCAGCAGCATGGGCGGGGGCGCCTACAATGAGCAGTTCTTC. It codes for CASSMGGGAYNEQFF.

The rearrangement links TRBV27 to TRBJ2-7; perhaps TRBD1 as D (5 bases). CDR1 is MNHEY, CDR2 SMNVEV, per germline (reference sequence). This CDR3 region has 14 residues. Trimming left V 1 base short and J 0 bases short, with 7 bases between. The DNA for the CDR3 is TGTGCCAGCAGTTTATTTAGGGGCTCCTACGAGCAGTACTTC. Its translation: CASSLFRGSYEQYF.

This rearrangement joins TRBV10-2 to TRBJ1-4, with 9 bases that match TRBD1. The V gene's germline CDR1 is WSHSY and CDR2 SAAADI. V shed 5 bases and J 5 bases; nucleotides not matched to a gene: 3. The CDR3 covers 14 residues. CDR3 loop: CASSRQGGNEKLFF. In DNA, the CDR3 is TGCGCCAGCAGTCGACAGGGGGGGAATGAAAAACTGTTTTTT.

The genes are TRBV28 and TRBJ2-1; 9 bases are a match to TRBD2. The CDR3 has 15 residues. V trimming: 2 bases; J trimming: 4 bases; junction bases outside the gene matches: 3. Germline CDR1 reads MDHEN; CDR2 reads SYDVKM. This chain's CDR3 is CASSLLAGIYNEQFF. The CDR3 DNA sequence: TGTGCCAGCAGTTTACTAGCGGGAATTTACAATGAGCAGTTCTTC.

This chain links TRBV19 with TRBJ2-2; D might be TRBD1 (6 bases). The ends were cut back, 4 bases at V and 2 bases at J, with 14 bases in the middle. The CDR3 is 16 residues long. Germline CDR1 reads LNHDA; CDR2 reads SQIVND (reference sequence). CDR3 protein: CASSRPRGGNTGELFF. For the CDR3, the DNA is TGTGCCAGTAGTAGGCCCAGGGGTGGAAACACCGGGGAGCTGTTTTTT.

V is TRBV15 and J is TRBJ2-3, with 11 bases aligning to TRBD2. Germline V gene data show CDR1 as LNHNV and CDR2 as YYDKDF (reference sequence). V was clipped by 0 bases and J by 4 bases; unmatched bases: 12. The CDR3 is 19 residues long. CDR3 DNA: TGTGCCACCAGCAGAGATCCTTTCACTAGCGGGAGAGCCCCAGATACGCAGTATTTT. This codes for CATSRDPFTSGRAPDTQYF.

V and J are TRBV18 and TRBJ1-2; 7 positions match TRBD1. The germline V gene encodes CDR1 KGHSH and CDR2 LQKENI. The CDR3 extends over 13 amino acids. V was pared by 4 bases and J by 5 bases, with 4 bases of the junction left unmatched. The CDR3, as DNA: TGTGCCAGCTCACTTGGACAGGAGTATGGCTACACCTTC. Its protein is CASSLGQEYGYTF.

This clone was seen a single time. The chain recombines TRBV5-1 with TRBJ2-7; 11 nucleotides match TRBD2. CDR3 length: 14 amino acids. V dropped 4 bases and J dropped 3; count of bases not matched to a gene: 3. CDR1 is SGHRS, CDR2 YFSETQ, per germline. CDR3 DNA sequence: TGCGCCAGCAGCACCACTAGCGGGAGCTACGAGCAGTACTTC. This translates into CASSTTSGSYEQYF.

This clone is deemed medium-sized. The V and J genes are TRBV9 and TRBJ2-1; 8 nucleotides align to TRBD2. CDR1 and CDR2 from the germline V gene are SGDLS and YYNGEE. With 5 bases clipped from V and 13 bases from J, the junction kept 8 bases outside the gene matches. This CDR3 spans 12 amino acids. The CDR3 spells CASSAPGGVQFF. The CDR3 DNA reads TGTGCCAGCAGTGCCCCGGGGGGGGTACAGTTCTTC. Variable domain in full (rest from reference TRBV9 and TRBJ2-1): DSGVTQTPKHLITATGQRVTLRCSPRSGDLSVYWYQQSLDQGLQFLIQYYNGEERAKGNILERFSAQQFPDLHSELNLSSLELGDSALYFCASSAPGGVQFFGPGTRLTVL.

This chain links TRBV18 with TRBJ1-1; D possibly corresponds to TRBD1 (6 bases). The CDR3 covers 14 residues. V was trimmed by 2 bases and J by 1 base, leaving 8 bases between them. Germline loops: CDR1 KGHSH, CDR2 LQKENI. The chain's CDR3 is CASSPETGNTEAFF. CDR3 bases: TGTGCCAGCTCACCAGAGACAGGGAACACTGAAGCTTTCTTT.

The chain combines TRBV28 with TRBJ1-1; tentative D call: TRBD1 (5 bases). There are 13 residues in the CDR3. Trimming shortened V by 5 bases and J by 4 bases, and 11 bases separated the two germline ends. Germline CDR1 MDHEN, CDR2 SYDVKM. DNA for the CDR3: TGTGCCAGCAGTCTGACAGTTAGCACTGAAGCTTTCTTT. Residues: CASSLTVSTEAFF.

V usage is TRBV29-1 and J usage is TRBJ2-1; 10 bases align to TRBD2. This CDR3 is 14 amino acids long. Unmatched junction bases numbered 10, after V lost 7 bases and J lost 7 bases. Germline V lookup: CDR1 SQVTM, CDR2 ANQGSEA. The CDR3 loop is CSALAGAAENEQFF. CDR3 nucleotide sequence: TGCAGCGCCCTAGCGGGAGCGGCGGAGAATGAGCAGTTCTTC.

V and J are TRBV7-8 and TRBJ1-5; D perhaps matches TRBD1 (5 bases). With 1 base removed from V and 3 bases from J, the gap between germline ends came to 16 bases. Germline V gives CDR1 SGHVS, CDR2 FQNEAQ. This CDR3 comprises 17 residues. CDR3 sequence (DNA): TGTGCCAGCAGCTTAGATCCGGCGGGGGAGTTCAATCAGCCCCAGCATTTT. This codes for CASSLDPAGEFNQPQHF.

The chain uses TRBV11-3 and TRBJ1-1, with D possibly matching TRBD1 (5 bases). The CDR3 sequence is 13 residues long. The V end lost 5 bases, the J end lost 3 bases, and 10 bases lay between the germline ends. The germline V gene has CDR1 SGHNT and CDR2 YENEEA. The DNA for the CDR3 is TGTGCCAGCAGCGGAGGAGGGGACACTGAAGCTTTCTTT. Its translation is CASSGGGDTEAFF.